This record covers a single TCR beta chain. Its antigen is unknown. TCRdb keeps only in-frame clones here, not all; method: immunoSEQ multiplex PCR. The data contain around 100,000 clones, over 90% of them singletons. Germline assignment: CDR1 MNHNS and CDR2 SASEGT. Between the trimmed V and J ends, which lost 3 bases and 0 bases, there was a span of 8 bases. The CDR3 runs to 14 residues. The sample comes from a study of T cell repertoires and HLA-DP antigens. Study results and limitations: Pre-culture clonality, approximately 0.04, was far below sorted CD137+ clonality of about 0.41.

The V gene is TRBV6-1, the J gene TRBJ1-1; D unresolved. The specimen sequenced was CD4+ T cells from PBMCs. The TCR comes from a woman younger than 35 in good health and CMV-seronegative. The CDR3 region has the DNA TGTGCCAGCAGTGATCCAGGCATGAACACTGAAGCTTTCTTT. It translates to CASSDPGMNTEAFF.